The 16 T cell receptor beta chains in this list originate from one sample, sequenced in a study of cytomegalovirus exposure and HLA in healthy donors. Primers included in the PCR were 60 Vbeta and 13 Jbeta primers. Measured with immunoSEQ multiplex PCR; TCRdb has only the in-frame clones, and not every one. The table shows approximately 100,000 clones, with 65% to 80% occurring only once. Sequences were obtained from PBMCs. The source is a female donor in good health and CMV-seronegative.

A word on this clone: A far larger clone differs by one base, so this is likely a read error. The genes are TRBV5-6 and TRBJ2-5, with 11 bases matching TRBD2. Trimming removed 0 bases from V and 2 bases from J; junction bases left unmatched: 3. This CDR3 is 16 amino acids long. Germline CDR1 is SGHDT and CDR2 is YYEEEE. The CDR3: CASSLGLAGQQETQYF. The CDR3 DNA sequence: TGTGCCAGCAGCTTGGGACTAGCGGGACAGCAAGAGACCCAGTACTTC.

The chain couples TRBV6-4 to TRBJ2-1; the D gene is possibly TRBD2 (6 bases). The CDR3 is 13 amino acids. The V gene lost 3 bases and the J gene lost 5 bases, with 8 bases spanning the gap. Germline CDR1 MRHNA, CDR2 SNTAGT. The CDR3 DNA reads TGTGCCAGCAGTGAGCGGGACCACAATGAGCAGTTCTTC. It encodes CASSERDHNEQFF.

This chain links TRBV11-2 with TRBJ2-5; 7 nucleotides align to TRBD1. The CDR3 has 14 amino acids. With V trimmed by 1 base and J by 5 bases, 4 bases remained unmatched. Germline loops: CDR1 SGHAT, CDR2 FQNNGV. CDR3 DNA: TGTGCCAGCAGCTTAGGAACAGGGGATGAGACCCAGTACTTC. This sequence encodes CASSLGTGDETQYF.

The chain is built from TRBV9 and TRBJ2-2; D may be TRBD1 (5 bases). Germline V lookup: CDR1 SGDLS, CDR2 YYNGEE. Trimming stripped 1 base from V and 0 bases from J, with 10 bases between. This CDR3 is 16 amino acids long. CDR3 DNA: TGTGCCAGCAGCGTAACACAAGGGGCGAACACCGGGGAGCTGTTTTTT. This codes for CASSVTQGANTGELFF. Full variable domain (outside the CDR3, taken from reference TRBV9 and TRBJ2-2): DSGVTQTPKHLITATGQRVTLRCSPRSGDLSVYWYQQSLDQGLQFLIQYYNGEERAKGNILERFSAQQFPDLHSELNLSSLELGDSALYFCASSVTQGANTGELFFGEGSRLTVL.

This clone appeared a few times. The gene calls are TRBV5-6 and TRBJ1-2; 8 nucleotides line up with TRBD1. Germline V gives CDR1 SGHDT, CDR2 YYEEEE. The junction had 9 bases not matched to a gene; V was cut back by 6 bases and J by 2 bases. CDR3 length equals 15 residues. The CDR3 DNA sequence: TGTGCCAGCACATCCCGGGACAGGTTAAACTATGGCTACACCTTC. Its protein product is CASTSRDRLNYGYTF.

The V and J genes are TRBV7-2 and TRBJ1-2, with 8 positions matching TRBD1. CDR1 SGHTA and CDR2 FQGNSA come from the germline V gene. The V gene end was trimmed by 1 base and the J gene end by 1 base; junction bases not matched to a gene: 5. The CDR3 is 16 amino acids. CDR3 residues: CASSLELTGVNYGYTF. CDR3 sequence (DNA): TGTGCCAGCAGCTTAGAACTGACAGGGGTTAACTATGGCTACACCTTC.

This rearrangement joins TRBV19 to TRBJ2-3; perhaps TRBD2 as D (6 bases). CDR1 and CDR2 (germline): LNHDA, SQIVND (reference sequence). The V end was cut by 3 bases, the J end by 2 bases, with 18 bases between. The CDR3 covers 17 residues. The CDR3 DNA sequence: TGTGCCAGTAGTATTCAGGAGGGGCCGGATTTCACAGATACGCAGTATTTT. It translates to CASSIQEGPDFTDTQYF.

This clone was picked up a small number of times. The V and J genes are TRBV9 and TRBJ2-2; 7 nucleotides match TRBD2. With V trimmed by 4 bases and J by 6 bases, 3 bases remained unmatched. CDR1 and CDR2 from the germline V gene are SGDLS and YYNGEE. The CDR3 is 13 residues long. Here the CDR3 reads CASSPGLAGELFF. DNA of the CDR3: TGTGCCAGCAGCCCAGGACTAGCCGGGGAGCTGTTTTTT.

The rearrangement links TRBV4-1 to TRBJ2-7; D unresolved. Germline CDR1 is MGHRA and CDR2 is YSYEKL. This CDR3 is built from 14 residues. Deletions cut 0 bases from V and 4 bases from J, with 10 bases between. The CDR3 sequence: CASSQEIHSYEQYF. CDR3 nucleotides: TGCGCCAGCAGCCAAGAAATTCACTCTTACGAGCAGTACTTC.

This clone showed up just a few times. The chain employs TRBV4-2 and TRBJ2-5, with TRBD2 matching 13 bases. Losses at the gene ends were 0 bases for V and 4 bases for J; bases not matched to a gene: 5. Germline loops: CDR1 LGHNA, CDR2 YNFKEQ. The CDR3 is 17 amino acids. In DNA form, the CDR3 reads TGTGCCAGCAGCCAAGATGGGGGACTAGCGGGGTCAGAGACCCAGTACTTC. Its protein is CASSQDGGLAGSETQYF.

Remarks on this clone: A read error may account for a junction end that differs from germline. The chain links TRBV7-7 to TRBJ2-3; 7 nucleotides match TRBD1. The CDR3 runs to 15 residues. Germline loops: CDR1 SSHAT, CDR2 FNYEAQ (reference sequence). CDR3 bases: TGTGCTAGCAGCTTTGGTACAGGGGTCACAGATACGCAGTATTTT. Its translation is CASSFGTGVTDTQYF. Based on the CDR3 plus reference TRBV7-7 and TRBJ2-3, the full variable domain is GAGVSQSPRYKVTKRGQDVTLRCDPISSHATLYWYQQALGQGPEFLTYFNYEAQPDKSGLPSDRFSAERPEGSISTLTIQRTEQRDSAMYRCASSFGTGVTDTQYFGPGTRLTVL.

This chain joins TRBV6-5 and TRBJ1-5, with 7 bases lining up with TRBD1. The CDR3 extends over 14 amino acids. Germline V gene lookup returns CDR1 MNHEY and CDR2 SVGAGI. Germline trimming cut 6 bases from V and 5 bases from J; bases unmatched to any gene: 7. The CDR3 protein is CASSPDRDHQPQHF. CDR3 nucleotides: TGTGCCAGCAGCCCCGACAGGGACCATCAGCCCCAGCATTTT.

The rearrangement joins TRBV29-1 to TRBJ1-1; D is ambiguous. Germline V CDR1 and CDR2: SQVTM, ANQGSEA. Deletions cut 7 bases from V and 4 bases from J, with 10 bases between. This CDR3 is 11 amino acids long. This chain's CDR3 is CSGGRGTEAFF. DNA for the CDR3: TGCAGCGGTGGCCGGGGCACTGAAGCTTTCTTT.

The chain has TRBV11-1 and TRBJ1-1; TRBD1 matches at 9 bases. This CDR3 is 16 amino acids long. The V segment lost 8 bases and the J segment 1 base; nucleotides outside the gene matches: 11. CDR1 SGHAT and CDR2 FQDESV come from the germline V gene (reference sequence). The DNA of the CDR3 is TGTGCCAGCCGAAGGGGGACAGGGACGTGGAACACTGAAGCTTTCTTT. It translates to CASRRGTGTWNTEAFF. Complete variable domain (other parts from reference TRBV11-1 and TRBJ1-1): EAEVAQSPRYKITEKSQAVAFWCDPISGHATLYWYRQILGQGPELLVQFQDESVVDDSQLPKDRFSAERLKGVDSTLKIQPAELGDSAMYLCASRRGTGTWNTEAFFGQGTRLTVV.

The rearrangement links TRBV27 to TRBJ1-5; maybe TRBD1 (6 bases). The V end was cut by 6 bases, the J end by 4 bases, with 16 bases between. Looked up from germline, CDR1 is MNHEY and CDR2 is SMNVEV (reference sequence). This CDR3 region has 15 residues. DNA of the CDR3: TGTGCCAGCAGAGTCTACAGGGTGGGGAATCAGCCCCAGCATTTT. Amino acid sequence: CASRVYRVGNQPQHF.

The rearrangement uses TRBV4-2 and TRBJ2-5; D is possibly TRBD2 (6 bases). The tail of the sequence fits TRBJ2-7 better, so the J call may be wrong. Germline CDR1 is LGHNA and CDR2 is YNFKEQ. This CDR3 has 14 residues. CDR3 amino acids: CASSQVGGTYEQYF. CDR3 nucleotide sequence: TGTGCCAGCAGCCAAGTCGGGGGTACCTACGAGCAGTACTTC.